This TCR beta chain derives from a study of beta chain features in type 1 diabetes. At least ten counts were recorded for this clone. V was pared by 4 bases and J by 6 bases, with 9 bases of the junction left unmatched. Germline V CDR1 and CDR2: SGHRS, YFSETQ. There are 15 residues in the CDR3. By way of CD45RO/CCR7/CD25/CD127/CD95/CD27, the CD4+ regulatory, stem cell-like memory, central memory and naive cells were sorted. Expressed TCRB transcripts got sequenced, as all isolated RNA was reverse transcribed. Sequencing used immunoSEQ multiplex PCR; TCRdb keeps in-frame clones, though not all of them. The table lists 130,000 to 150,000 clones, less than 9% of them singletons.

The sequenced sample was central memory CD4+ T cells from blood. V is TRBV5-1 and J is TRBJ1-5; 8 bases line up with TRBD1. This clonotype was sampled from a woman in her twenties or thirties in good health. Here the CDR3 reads CASSTQGAGGQPQHF. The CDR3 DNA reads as TGCGCCAGCAGCACCCAGGGGGCCGGGGGTCAGCCCCAGCATTTT.